This TCR beta chain is drawn from a study of Ad26.COV2.S vaccination and SARS-CoV-2 variants. Study overall: Intramuscular Ad26.COV2.S doses were given once or twice, 56 days apart.

Method: immunoSEQ multiplex PCR; TCRdb's copy keeps in-frame clones and lacks some. Counted here are 200,000 to 300,000 clones, approximately 87% occurring once; the ten biggest clones make up around 10%. This clone was seen a handful of times. Its antigen is still unknown. The treatment: 15 to 20 received Ad26.COV2.S at low or high dose, single or two shots; a few received placebo; per-sample allocation not given. Specimens were obtained on day 63 following the first vaccine or placebo injection. General study findings and limits: It was reported that spike-specific CD8+ and CD4+ T cell responses were substantially broad after vaccination. Estimates derived from TCR breadth and depth analyses may have underestimated total T cell responses. Similar non-spike TCR breadth was seen in vaccine and placebo recipients.

The TCR sequence derives from a person between 18 and 65 years old who received the Ad26.COV2.S COVID-19 vaccine or a placebo. The sequences come from peripheral blood, collected in a trial of Ad26.COV2.S vaccine versus placebo.

CDR3 protein: CASSQGTGNNQPQHF. DNA of the CDR3: TGTGCCAGCAGCCAGGGGACAGGCAATAATCAGCCCCAGCATTTT. V and J are TRBV5-5 and TRBJ1-5; 8 bases are shared with TRBD1. Unmatched junction bases numbered 7, after V lost 4 bases and J lost 4 bases. This CDR3 comprises 15 residues. From germline, CDR1 is SGHKS and CDR2 YYEKEE (reference sequence).